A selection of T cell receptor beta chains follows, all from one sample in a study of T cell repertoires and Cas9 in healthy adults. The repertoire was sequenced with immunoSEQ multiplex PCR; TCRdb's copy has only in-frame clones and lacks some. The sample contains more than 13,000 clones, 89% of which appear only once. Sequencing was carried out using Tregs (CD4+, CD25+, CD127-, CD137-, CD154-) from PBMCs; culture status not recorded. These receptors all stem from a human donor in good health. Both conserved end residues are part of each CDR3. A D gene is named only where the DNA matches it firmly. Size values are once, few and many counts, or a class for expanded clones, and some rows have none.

CASSWGQGVAGYTF	TGTGCCAGCAGTTGGGGACAGGGGGTCGCTGGCTACACCTTC	TRBD1	.	TRBV28	TRBJ1-2
CASSSLYRTPGELFF	TGTGCCAGCAGTTCCCTATACCGGACACCCGGGGAGCTGTTTTTT	.	.	TRBV28	TRBJ2-2
CASRPAPGGTEAFF	TGTGCCAGCAGACCGGCCCCAGGGGGCACTGAAGCTTTCTTT	TRBD1	.	TRBV5-5	TRBJ1-1
CASSFLTTGGYTF	TGTGCCAGCAGCTTCCTGACTACCGGTGGCTACACCTTC	.	.	TRBV5-8	TRBJ1-2
CASGPQYQETQYF	TGTGCCAGCGGGCCTCAGTACCAAGAGACCCAGTACTTC	.	.	TRBV6-5	TRBJ2-5
CASSQREGWGTEAFF	TGTGCCAGCAGCCAAAGAGAGGGATGGGGCACTGAAGCTTTCTTT	.	.	TRBV6-1	TRBJ1-1
CASSYSVRDTEAFF	TGTGCCAGCAGTTACTCCGTCAGGGACACTGAAGCTTTCTTT	.	.	TRBV6-6	TRBJ1-1
CASRTPGGSQPQHF	TGCGCCAGCCGAACCCCAGGTGGTAGTCAGCCCCAGCATTTT	.	.	TRBV28	TRBJ1-5
CASSLSDEADTQYF	TGTGCCAGCAGCTTAAGTGACGAAGCAGATACGCAGTATTTT	.	.	TRBV11-2	TRBJ2-3
CASSEPRETQYF	TGTGCCAGCAGTGAACCCAGAGAGACCCAGTACTTC	.	.	TRBV2	TRBJ2-5
CASSDREVSYEQYF	TGTGCCAGCAGTGACAGGGAGGTCTCCTACGAGCAGTACTTC	.	.	TRBV6-1	TRBJ2-7
CASSIRDRGRDTQYF	TGTGCCAGTAGTATCCGGGACAGGGGGCGGGATACGCAGTATTTT	TRBD1	.	TRBV19	TRBJ2-3
CASSAQGIQETQYF	TGTGCCAGCAGTGCACAGGGGATCCAAGAGACCCAGTACTTC	TRBD1	.	TRBV6-5	TRBJ2-5
CASSRATGTNEKLFF	TGTGCCAGCAGTCGGGCCACGGGAACTAATGAAAAACTGTTTTTT	.	.	TRBV6-1	TRBJ1-4
CAWSALWAGMNSPLHF	TGTGCCTGGAGTGCTCTTTGGGCAGGGATGAATTCACCCCTCCACTTT	.	.	TRBV30	TRBJ1-6
CASSPSPDRGYEQYF	TGTGCCAGCTCACCGTCTCCTGACAGGGGTTACGAGCAGTACTTC	TRBD1	.	TRBV18	TRBJ2-7
CASSGGGRTDTQYF	TGTGCCAGCAGTGGTGGGGGGCGCACAGATACGCAGTATTTT	.	few	TRBV2	TRBJ2-3
CASSLAAGLNYGYTF	TGCGCCAGCAGCTTGGCGGCAGGATTGAACTATGGCTACACCTTC	.	.	TRBV5-1	TRBJ1-2
CASSEPGLADTQYF	TGCGCCAGCAGTGAGCCGGGACTAGCGGATACGCAGTATTTT	TRBD2	few	TRBV10-1	TRBJ2-3
CAISESNPRESSYEQYF	TGTGCCATCAGTGAGTCGAATCCTCGGGAAAGCTCCTACGAGCAGTACTTC	.	.	TRBV10-3	TRBJ2-7
CASSYPGAGGVYF	TGTGCCAGCAGTTACCCGGGAGCTGGGGGTGTCTACTTC	.	.	TRBV6-5	TRBJ2-7
CASSASGTSGYTQYF	TGTGCCAGCAGCGCCTCGGGAACTAGCGGATATACGCAGTATTTT	TRBD2	.	TRBV9	TRBJ2-3
CASSFGQGVTF	TGCGCCAGCAGCTTCGGACAGGGGGTCACCTTC	TRBD1	.	TRBV5-1	TRBJ1-2
CASSLDLTGGTYSYGYTF	TGTGCCAGCAGCTTAGATCTCACAGGGGGGACTTATTCATATGGCTACACCTTC	TRBD1	.	TRBV11-2	TRBJ1-2
CASRGRDRASYEQYF	TGTGCCAGCAGGGGCCGGGACAGGGCTAGCTACGAGCAGTACTTC	TRBD1	.	TRBV6-6	TRBJ2-7
CASSGRTGGNSPLHF	TGTGCCAGCAGTGGAAGGACAGGGGGAAATTCACCCCTCCACTTT	TRBD1	.	TRBV6-5	TRBJ1-6
CASSGQISNQPQHF	TGTGCCAGCAGTGGACAGATTAGCAATCAGCCCCAGCATTTT	.	.	TRBV6-1	TRBJ1-5
CASRNFGEGHQPQHF	TGTGCCAGCCGAAACTTCGGGGAAGGCCATCAGCCCCAGCATTTT	.	.	TRBV27	TRBJ1-5
CASSSTGVETQYF	TGTGCCAGCAGCTCGACGGGTGTAGAGACCCAGTACTTC	.	.	TRBV11-3	TRBJ2-5